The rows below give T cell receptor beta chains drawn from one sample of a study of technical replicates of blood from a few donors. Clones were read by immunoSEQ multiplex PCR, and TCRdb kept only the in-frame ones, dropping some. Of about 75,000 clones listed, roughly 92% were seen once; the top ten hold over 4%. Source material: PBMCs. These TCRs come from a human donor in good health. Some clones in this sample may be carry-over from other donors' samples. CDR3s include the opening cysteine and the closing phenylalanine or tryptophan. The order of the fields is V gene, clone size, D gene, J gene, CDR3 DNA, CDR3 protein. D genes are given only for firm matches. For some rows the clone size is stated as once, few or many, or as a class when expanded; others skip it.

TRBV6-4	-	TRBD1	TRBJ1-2	TGTGCCAGCAGTCCACTCGGACAGGGGTATGGCTACACCTTC	CASSPLGQGYGYTF
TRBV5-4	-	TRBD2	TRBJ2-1	TGTGCCAGCAGCAGCCCGGGACTAGCGGGCAATGAGCAGTTCTTC	CASSSPGLAGNEQFF
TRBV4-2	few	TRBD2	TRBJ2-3	TGTGCCAGCAGCCCGTCCGGGACTAGCGGCCGCACAGATACGCAGTATTTT	CASSPSGTSGRTDTQYF
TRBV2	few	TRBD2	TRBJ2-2	TGTGCCATCGTTAGCGGGACGAACACCGGGGAGCTGTTTTTT	CAIVSGTNTGELFF
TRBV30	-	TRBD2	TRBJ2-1	TGTGCCTGGAGTGGTACTAGCGGGAGTTTCAATGAGCAGTTCTTC	CAWSGTSGSFNEQFF
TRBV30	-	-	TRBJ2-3	TGTGCCTGGAACCCCGGGGGATCAGATACGCAGTATTTT	CAWNPGGSDTQYF
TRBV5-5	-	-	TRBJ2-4	TGTGCCAGCAGCTTGGCCCGCGCAGGTACCCAAAACATTCAGTACTTC	CASSLARAGTQNIQYF
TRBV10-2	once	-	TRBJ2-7	TGCGCCAGCAGTGTGGTAATGAGCAGGGGGGACTACGAGCAGTACTTC	CASSVVMSRGDYEQYF
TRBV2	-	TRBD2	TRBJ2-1	TGTGCCAGCAGTGGACTAGCGGGAGGGGGCAATGAGCAGTTCTTC	CASSGLAGGGNEQFF
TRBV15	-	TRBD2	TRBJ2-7	TGTGCCACCAGCAGAGATCTGGGAGGGGTGTCCTACGAGCAGTACTTC	CATSRDLGGVSYEQYF
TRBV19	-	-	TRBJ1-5	TGTGCCAGTAGTATTCAGTATAGCAATCAGCCCCAGCATTTT	CASSIQYSNQPQHF
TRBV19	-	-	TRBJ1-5	TGTGCCAGTAGTATAGATGGCCCTCCGAGGCTTCAGCCCCAGCATTTT	CASSIDGPPRLQPQHF
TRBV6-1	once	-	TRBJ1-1	TGTGCCAGCAGTGAAGCGCGAGGCGTTAACACTGAAGCTTTCTTT	CASSEARGVNTEAFF
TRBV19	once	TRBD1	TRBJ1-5	TGTGCCAGTAGTATTTTTGGGACAGGGGATCAGCCCCAGCATTTT	CASSIFGTGDQPQHF
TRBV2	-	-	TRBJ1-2	TGTGCCAGCAGGGGGGGGGATCTTCCTAACTATGGCTACACCTTC	CASRGGDLPNYGYTF
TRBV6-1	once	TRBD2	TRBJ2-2	TGTGCCAGCAGTGAACCGGGACTAGACACCGGGGAGCTGTTTTTT	CASSEPGLDTGELFF
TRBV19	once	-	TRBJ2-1	TGTGCCAGTAGTATGCAGGGTCCGGGTGGGAATGAGCAGTTCTTC	CASSMQGPGGNEQFF
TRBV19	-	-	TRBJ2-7	TGTGCCAGTGCCCGTCCGGGACAACCTTACGAGCAGTACTTC	CASARPGQPYEQYF
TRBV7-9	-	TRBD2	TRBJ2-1	TGTGCCAGCAGCGCGACTAGCGGGTACAATGAGCAGTTCTTC	CASSATSGYNEQFF
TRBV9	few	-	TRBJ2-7	TGTGCCAGCAGCGTAGGCACTTACCCCTACGAGCAGTACTTC	CASSVGTYPYEQYF
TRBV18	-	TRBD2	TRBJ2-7	TGTGCCAGCTCCCCAGGGACTAGCGAGCGGTACGAGCAGTACTTC	CASSPGTSERYEQYF
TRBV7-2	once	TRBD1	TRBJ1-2	TGTGCCAGCAGCTTAGAGGGACAGGGTTCTGGCTACACCTTC	CASSLEGQGSGYTF